The source of this T cell receptor (beta chain) is a study of T cells in Graves' hyperthyroidism and ophthalmopathy (dated by TCRdb to between 2019 and 2020). In terms of the full investigation: Peripheral blood samples were taken at initial diagnosis, before any treatment was given. Following sampling, methimazole starting at 30 mg daily was given to hyperthyroidism patients, and high-dose intravenous methylprednisolone was given to ophthalmopathy patients. For training and testing, the 100 patients in the discovery cohort were randomly divided in a 7:3 ratio. TCR V-J signatures able to tell the groups apart were searched for in a discovery cohort of 95 or so patients, of whom about 40 had Graves' ophthalmopathy and under 65 had stable Graves' hyperthyroidism. In addition, the study compared T-cell repertoires in thyroid tissue and in blood from about 6 Graves' hyperthyroidism patients. Whether ophthalmopathy could be predicted prospectively was tested in an independent validation cohort made up of roughly 19 hyperthyroidism patients plus 17 patients who later progressed to ophthalmopathy. The paper reports TCR Vbeta CDR3 sequencing of approximately 140 peripheral blood samples: 43 ophthalmopathy, under 85 hyperthyroidism and around 17 progressor patients. Study-level results and caveats: During validation, the model predicted progression to ophthalmopathy a median of about 5.9 months ahead of onset, with around 71% sensitivity and 72% to 80% specificity. No statistical method was used to fix the sample size in advance, and group allocation was not hidden from the investigators. Most expanded thyroid clonotypes (frequency above 0.001) were also detected in blood, a finding suggesting that blood repertoires may reflect thyroid immune responses. A model built on a 13 V-J signature distinguished ophthalmopathy from stable hyperthyroidism, reaching roughly 88% sensitivity and under 84% specificity in cross-validation and 80%/75% in testing.

The TCR beta CDR3 regions were amplified from the RNA transcripts. For the first round of RT-PCR on the TCR CDR3, the HTBI primer set was used together with the Qiagen OneStep RT-PCR kit. The libraries were constructed in a second round of multiplex PCR and then size-selected and purified. The libraries were sequenced on an Illumina HiSeq2000 using paired-end 100 bp reads. As for how the authors treated the data: SOAPnuke was used to process the raw data, with reads discarded if the reads contained adapters or uncalled bases, had a mean Phred below 15, or lacked an exact constant-primer or identifier match. High-quality paired reads were merged using COPE v1.2.5, and each unique nucleotide sequence was defined as a clonotype. MiTCR v1.1 was used to align the clonotypes against IMGT TRBV, TRBD and TRBJ reference segments. The analysis included only V-J combinations with a frequency above 0.0001, which together covered around 99% of the repertoires. A TCS score was defined as the ratio of F50 (clonal expansion) to E x V (chaos), with BLOSUM62-based TCRdist applied between CDR3 peptides within each V-J. Welch's t-statistics and random forest reduced several hundred V-J features to about 12, which were used in a naive Bayes classifier (R e1071). TCRdb handled the public reads itself, with Q25 trimming in fastp and clone calling in MiXCR, and kept productive beta chains. Every entry covers one CDR3 protein and lists the most common genes and DNA from its rows. The V and J calls, along with clone size, are taken from TCRdb and not from the paper's own processing. This sample gives approximately 300,000 distinct CDR3 sequences in total; 16% of them show up just once. Roughly a third of the sample comes from the top ten.

This clonotype was found a few times. Its antigen remains undetermined. One base away there is no much larger clone; base qualities are not given. Stable Graves' hyperthyroidism was defined as no progression to ophthalmopathy during 18 months of follow-up. The hyperthyroidism patients were between 18 and 65 years old and newly diagnosed, with a disease duration of less than 2 months. Patients with uncontrolled infections, other autoimmune diseases, pregnancy or lactation were excluded. Diagnoses relied on clinical symptoms, serum thyroxine and TRAb, thyroid ultrasound and orbital computed tomography. PBMCs were separated from roughly 9.6 ml of fresh peripheral blood using Ficoll-Paque density gradient centrifugation. Trizol reagent was used to extract total RNA, and RNA quality was then checked on an Agilent 2100 Bioanalyzer. Spanning cysteine to phenylalanine, the CDR3 consists of 15 amino acids. Only the CDR3 DNA is retained, 45 bases long and in frame from the first base. Relative to germline, V is missing 4 bases and J is missing 4 bases, with 7 bases of the junction outside any gene match. Reading the germline V gene gives CDR1 SNHLY and CDR2 FYNNEI.

The clonotype was recovered from a man aged 25 to 40 with Graves' hyperthyroidism. The chain is encoded by TRBV2 joined to TRBJ1-2, with TRBD1 identical over 9 junction bases. Sample: blood. The encoded CDR3 is CASSADRGGFYGYTF. At the DNA level, the sequence is TGTGCCAGCAGTGCGGACAGGGGAGGGTTCTATGGCTACACCTTC.